This T cell receptor beta chain was profiled in a study of identical twins. Trimming took off 7 bases at V and 8 bases at J, with 11 bases between the two ends. This CDR3 region has 11 residues. Per the germline V gene, CDR1 is MNHEY and CDR2 is SVGEGT. TCRdb processed the 5' RACE reads anew with MiXCR; each CDR3 protein has one entry. The table has 450,000 or so distinct CDR3 sequences, roughly an eighth seen once. This same sample was also taken into another study, of yellow fever vaccine responses in identical twins.

The V call is TRBV6-2 or TRBV6-3, the J call TRBJ1-2; D is ambiguous. The sequence was collected from a woman between 18 and 29 years old in good health. The sample comprised CD4+ T cells sorted from blood. CDR3 DNA: TGTGCCAGCAACGAATTGGGGGGCTACACCTTC. It encodes CASNELGGYTF.